This TCR beta chain was identified in a study of blood T cell repertoires in COVID-19. Germline lookup yields CDR1 SGHTA and CDR2 FQGTGA. V shed 5 bases and J shed 4 bases, with 9 bases lying between them. The CDR3 spans 13 residues. Methods used by the authors: Researchers report that nucleated cell counts were estimated from reference gene primer amplification. TCRdb keeps only in-frame clones here, not all; method: immunoSEQ multiplex PCR. The DNA gave D and trimming, while V, J and clone size come from that table. Among about 120,000 clones listed, 65% to 90% were seen once. This sequence was found in a man older than 75 with active or convalescent COVID-19. The source material was peripheral blood. The chain employs TRBV7-3 and TRBJ2-1, with a tentative D call TRBD2 (6 bases). This CDR3 is CASSVTSYNEQFF. CDR3 in DNA: TGTGCCAGCAGCGTGACTAGTTACAATGAGCAGTTCTTC.